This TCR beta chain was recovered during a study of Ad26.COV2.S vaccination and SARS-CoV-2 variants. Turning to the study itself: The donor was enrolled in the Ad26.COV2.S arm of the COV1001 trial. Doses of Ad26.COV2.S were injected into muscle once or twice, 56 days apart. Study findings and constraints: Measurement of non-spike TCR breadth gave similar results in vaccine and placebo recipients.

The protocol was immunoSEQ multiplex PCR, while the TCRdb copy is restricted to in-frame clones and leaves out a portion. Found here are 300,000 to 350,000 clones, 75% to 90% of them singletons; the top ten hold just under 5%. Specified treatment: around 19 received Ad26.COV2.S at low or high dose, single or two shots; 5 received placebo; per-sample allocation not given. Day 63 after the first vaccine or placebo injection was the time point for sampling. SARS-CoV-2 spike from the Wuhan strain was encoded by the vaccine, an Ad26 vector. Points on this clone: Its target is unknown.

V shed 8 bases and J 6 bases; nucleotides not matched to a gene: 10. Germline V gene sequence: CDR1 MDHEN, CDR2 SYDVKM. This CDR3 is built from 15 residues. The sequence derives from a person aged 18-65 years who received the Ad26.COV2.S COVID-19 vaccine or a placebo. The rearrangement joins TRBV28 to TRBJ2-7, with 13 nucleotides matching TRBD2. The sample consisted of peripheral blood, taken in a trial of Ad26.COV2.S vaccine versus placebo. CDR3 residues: CASAPGLAGWAEQYF. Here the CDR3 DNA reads TGTGCCAGCGCCCCGGGACTAGCGGGATGGGCCGAGCAGTACTTC.